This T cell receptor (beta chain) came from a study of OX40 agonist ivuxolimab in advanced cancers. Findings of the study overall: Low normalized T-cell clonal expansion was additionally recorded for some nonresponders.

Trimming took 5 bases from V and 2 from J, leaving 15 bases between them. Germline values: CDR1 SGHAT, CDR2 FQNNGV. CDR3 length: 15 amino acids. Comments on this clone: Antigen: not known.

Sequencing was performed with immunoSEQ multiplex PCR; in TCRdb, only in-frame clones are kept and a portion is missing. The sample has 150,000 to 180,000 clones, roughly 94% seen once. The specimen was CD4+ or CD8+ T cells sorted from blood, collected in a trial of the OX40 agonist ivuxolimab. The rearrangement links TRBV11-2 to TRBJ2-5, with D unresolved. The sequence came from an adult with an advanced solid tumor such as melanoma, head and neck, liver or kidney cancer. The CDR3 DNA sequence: TGTGCCAGCAGCCCTCTTAATTGGGGACAAGAGACCCAGTACTTC. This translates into CASSPLNWGQETQYF.